This entry is about one T cell receptor (beta chain). Sequencing used immunoSEQ multiplex PCR; TCRdb keeps in-frame clones, though not all of them. This table has roughly 250,000 clones, about 76% appearing once. This entry is derived from a study of blood T cell repertoires in COVID-19. The junction had 11 bases not matched to a gene; V was cut back by 1 base and J by 7 bases. The CDR3 runs 16 residues. The germline gives CDR1 MGHRA, CDR2 YSYEKL. The chain uses TRBV4-1 and TRBJ2-3; 7 bases agree with TRBD2. This TCR was sampled from a woman aged 60-75 years with active or convalescent COVID-19. Specimen: peripheral blood. CDR3 amino acids: CASSQVTAGQGNTQYF. The CDR3 nucleotides are TGCGCCAGCAGCCAAGTGACAGCGGGGCAGGGAAATACGCAGTATTTT.